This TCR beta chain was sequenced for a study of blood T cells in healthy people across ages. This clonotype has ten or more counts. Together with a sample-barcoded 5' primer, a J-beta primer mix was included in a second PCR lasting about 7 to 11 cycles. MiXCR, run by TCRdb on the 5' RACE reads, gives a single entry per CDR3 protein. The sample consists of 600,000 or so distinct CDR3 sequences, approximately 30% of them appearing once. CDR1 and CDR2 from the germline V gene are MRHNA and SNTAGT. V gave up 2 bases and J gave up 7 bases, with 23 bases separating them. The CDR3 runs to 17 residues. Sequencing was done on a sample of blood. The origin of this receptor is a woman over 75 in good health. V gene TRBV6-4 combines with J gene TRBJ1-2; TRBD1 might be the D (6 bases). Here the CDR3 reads CASSDPTWGPGPCGYTF. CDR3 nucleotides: TGTGCCAGCAGTGACCCTACTTGGGGGCCAGGACCTTGTGGCTACACCTTC.